The clone carrying this T cell receptor beta chain has only one observation. Its target is unknown. Subsets obtained from CD4+ cells comprised CD45RA+ naive and CD45RA-negative memory cells. Repertoires were generated with immunoSEQ multiplex PCR, while TCRdb's copy carries only in-frame clones and drops some. The data show about 2.4 million clones, 93% seen once. This specimen comes from a study of shared clonotypes between healthy human individuals. Findings and caveats of the study: Among the subsets, naive ones generally showed larger estimated richness than memory ones. Naive CD4 clonotype sharing across a few donors was around 5%.

Germline loops: CDR1 KGHSH, CDR2 LQKENI. Trimming at V came to 6 bases and at J to 1 base, leaving 11 bases not matched to a gene. The CDR3 has 16 residues. The clonotype comes from a man aged 18 to 30 in good health. Some clones in this sample may be carry-over from other donors' samples. Sample: naive CD4+ T cells from PBMCs. Subset specified: CD45RA+ positively selected. The rearrangement joins TRBV18 to TRBJ2-5; TRBD1 matches at 7 bases. The CDR3 DNA reads TGTGCCAGCTCGAAATTGGGACAGTTCCCCCAAGAGACCCAGTACTTC. It yields the protein CASSKLGQFPQETQYF.